The sequence of this TCR beta chain was determined in a study of metastatic and nonmetastatic thyroid tumors. Study at large: Comparative analysis of repertoires was undertaken across blood and tumor or nodule tissue obtained from malignant and benign thyroid patients.

This clone was counted at least ten times. All patients were treatment-naive before thyroid surgery. TCRdb re-processed the PCR reads through MiXCR. Altogether around 45,000 clones are present, roughly 15% being singletons, with the ten largest covering about 20%. The TCR was taken from a female donor with papillary thyroid cancer or a benign thyroid nodule (not recorded which). Some clones in this sample may be carry-over from other donors' samples. Sequences were obtained from blood.

The CDR3 sequence: CSAWLAGTDTQYF. The DNA of the CDR3 is TGCAGTGCTTGGCTAGCGGGCACAGATACGCAGTATTTT. The J gene is TRBJ2-3, the V gene TRBV20-1; 7 bases are shared with TRBD2. This CDR3 spans 13 amino acids. The germline V gene has CDR1 DFQATT and CDR2 SNEGSKA (reference sequence). V lost 5 bases, J lost 1 base, and 3 bases stayed unmatched.